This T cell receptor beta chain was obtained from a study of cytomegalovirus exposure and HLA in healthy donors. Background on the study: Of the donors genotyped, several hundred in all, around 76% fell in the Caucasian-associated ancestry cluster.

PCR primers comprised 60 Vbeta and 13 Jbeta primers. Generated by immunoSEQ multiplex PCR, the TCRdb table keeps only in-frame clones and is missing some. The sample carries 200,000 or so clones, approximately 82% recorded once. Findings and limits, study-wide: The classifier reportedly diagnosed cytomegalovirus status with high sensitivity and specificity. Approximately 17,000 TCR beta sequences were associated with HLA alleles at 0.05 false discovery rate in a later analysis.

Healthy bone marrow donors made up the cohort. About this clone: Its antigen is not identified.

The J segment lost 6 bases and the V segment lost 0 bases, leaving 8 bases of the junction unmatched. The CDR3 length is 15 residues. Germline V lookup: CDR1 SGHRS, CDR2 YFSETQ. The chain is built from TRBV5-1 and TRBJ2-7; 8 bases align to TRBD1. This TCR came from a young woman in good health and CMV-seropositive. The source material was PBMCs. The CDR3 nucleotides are TGCGCCAGCAGCTTGGTCGTGACAGGGGAGACCGAGCAGTACTTC. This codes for CASSLVVTGETEQYF.